Following are 2 T cell receptor beta chains from one sample sequenced in a study of T cell changes during pregnancy in multiple sclerosis. The table came from immunoSEQ multiplex PCR; TCRdb's copy has only in-frame clones and leaves some out. The sample has about 98,000 clones; 92% are singletons. This specimen consisted of peripheral blood, obtained after pregnancy. The receptors derive from a female donor in good health, enrolled as a control in a pregnancy study.

The chain couples TRBV28 to TRBJ2-1, with a weak D call TRBD2 (5 bases). The CDR3 covers 13 residues. CDR1 is MDHEN and CDR2 is SYDVKM in the germline V gene. V lost 4 bases and J 13 bases, leaving 17 bases between the germline ends. CDR3 residues: CASSYKAVHRQFF. In DNA, the CDR3 is TGTGCCAGCAGTTATAAAGCGGTCCACCGCCAGTTCTTC. Full variable domain (missing parts from reference TRBV28 and TRBJ2-1): DVKVTQSSRYLVKRTGEKVFLECVQDMDHENMFWYRQDPGLGLRLIYFSYDVKMKEKGDIPEGYSVSREKKERFSLILESASTNQTSMYLCASSYKAVHRQFFGPGTRLTVL.

This chain joins TRBV9 and TRBJ1-2; 12 positions match TRBD1. The CDR3 spans 16 residues. The V gene's germline CDR1 is SGDLS and CDR2 YYNGEE. The ends lost 0 bases at V and 4 bases at J; junction bases unmatched: 4. The CDR3 region is CASSVVGTGGAYGYTF. CDR3 sequence (DNA): TGTGCCAGCAGCGTAGTTGGGACAGGGGGCGCCTATGGCTACACCTTC.